These 2 T cell receptor beta chains came from one sample sequenced in a study of blood T cells in healthy people across ages. A J-beta primer mix and a sample-barcoded 5' primer were used in a second PCR of about 6 to 12 cycles. Using its own MiXCR run on the 5' RACE reads, TCRdb lists one record per CDR3 protein. This sample carries approximately 960,000 distinct CDR3 sequences, around 29% of them seen once, and the ten largest clones take 9.5% to 13%. These same records also appear under a second study, on T cells of mothers and their children.

The sequencing sample was made of blood. All receptors derive from a woman between 40 and 50 years old in good health.

This clonotype has only a few counts. The gene calls are TRBV5-1 and TRBJ1-2, with D possibly TRBD1 on 6 matching bases. In germline, CDR1 is SGHRS, CDR2 YFSETQ. V shed 3 bases and J shed 4 bases, with 19 bases lying between them. The CDR3 runs 16 residues. DNA of the CDR3: TGCGCCAGCAGCTCTAGGGTGGGGGCGGACACCTATGGCTACACCTTC. Protein sequence: CASSSRVGADTYGYTF.

In this sample, this clonotype turned up many times. This rearrangement joins TRBV27 to TRBJ2-5; TRBD1 might be the D (5 bases). This CDR3 region has 14 residues. V gave up 4 bases and J gave up 2 bases, with 11 bases separating them. Germline V gene sequence: CDR1 MNHEY, CDR2 SMNVEV (reference sequence). CDR3 sequence (DNA): TGTGCCAGCAGTTCCCTCCAGGGTCAAGAGACCCAGTACTTC. Its protein is CASSSLQGQETQYF.